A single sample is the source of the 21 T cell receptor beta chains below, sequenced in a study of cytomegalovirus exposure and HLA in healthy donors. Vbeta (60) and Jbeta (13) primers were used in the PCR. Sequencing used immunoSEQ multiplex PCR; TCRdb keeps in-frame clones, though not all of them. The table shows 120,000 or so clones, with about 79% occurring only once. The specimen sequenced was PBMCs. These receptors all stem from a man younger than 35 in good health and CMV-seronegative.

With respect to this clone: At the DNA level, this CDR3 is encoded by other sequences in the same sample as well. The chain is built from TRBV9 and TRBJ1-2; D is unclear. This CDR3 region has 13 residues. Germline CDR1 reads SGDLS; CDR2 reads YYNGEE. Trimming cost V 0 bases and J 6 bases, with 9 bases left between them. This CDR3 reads CASSVGSVNGYTF. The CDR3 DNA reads TGTGCCAGCAGCGTAGGGTCAGTGAATGGCTACACCTTC.

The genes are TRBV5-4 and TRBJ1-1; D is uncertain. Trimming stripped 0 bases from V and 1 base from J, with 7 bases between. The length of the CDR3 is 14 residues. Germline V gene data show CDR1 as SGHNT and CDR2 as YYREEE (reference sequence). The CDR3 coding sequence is TGTGCCAGCAGCTTGGCTGGCAGGAACACTGAAGCTTTCTTT. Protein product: CASSLAGRNTEAFF.

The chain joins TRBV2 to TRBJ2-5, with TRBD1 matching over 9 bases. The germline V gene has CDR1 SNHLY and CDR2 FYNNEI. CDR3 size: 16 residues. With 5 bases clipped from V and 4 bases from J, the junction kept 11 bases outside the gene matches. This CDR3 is CASSRGTTGGRETQYF. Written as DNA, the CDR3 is TGTGCCAGCAGTCGGGGGACGACAGGGGGTAGAGAGACCCAGTACTTC.

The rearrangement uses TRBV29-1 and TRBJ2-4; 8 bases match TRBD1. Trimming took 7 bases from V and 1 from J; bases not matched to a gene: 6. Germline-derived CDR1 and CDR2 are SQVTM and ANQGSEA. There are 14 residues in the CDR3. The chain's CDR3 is CSATGGLAKNIQYF. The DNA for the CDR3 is TGCAGCGCCACAGGGGGTCTGGCCAAAAACATTCAGTACTTC.

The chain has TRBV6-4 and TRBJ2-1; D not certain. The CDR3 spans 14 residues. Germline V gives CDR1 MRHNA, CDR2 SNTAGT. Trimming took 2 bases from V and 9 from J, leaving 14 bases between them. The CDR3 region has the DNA TGTGCCAGCAGTGACGCCTTCTTGACTGCTGAGCAGTTCTTC. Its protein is CASSDAFLTAEQFF.

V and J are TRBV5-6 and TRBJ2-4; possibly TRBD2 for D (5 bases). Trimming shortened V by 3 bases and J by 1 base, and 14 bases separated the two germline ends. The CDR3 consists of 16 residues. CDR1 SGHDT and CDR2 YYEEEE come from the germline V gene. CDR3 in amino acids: CASSSGETGAKNIQYF. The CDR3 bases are TGTGCCAGCAGCTCGGGTGAGACGGGGGCCAAAAACATTCAGTACTTC.

The CDR3 bases are TGTGCCAGCAGTTCCCCGGGACAACACTACGAGCAGTACTTC. This codes for CASSSPGQHYEQYF. The genes are TRBV28 and TRBJ2-5; a weak D match, TRBD1 (6 bases). The J call is doubtful: the DNA matches TRBJ2-7 better. Germline V gives CDR1 MDHEN, CDR2 SYDVKM. The CDR3 spans 14 residues.

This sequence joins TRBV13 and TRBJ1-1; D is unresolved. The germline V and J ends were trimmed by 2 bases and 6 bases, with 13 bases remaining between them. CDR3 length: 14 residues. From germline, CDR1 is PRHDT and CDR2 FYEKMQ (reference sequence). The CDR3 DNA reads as TGTGCCAGCAGCTTACAGCGAAAGCGCGCTGAAGCTTTCTTT. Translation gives CASSLQRKRAEAFF.

CDR3 DNA sequence: TGTGCCAGCAGTTACGACGGGACAGGGATATCCGATGGCTACACCTTC. Protein product: CASSYDGTGISDGYTF. V and J are TRBV6-5 and TRBJ1-2; 9 bases match TRBD1. V was pared by 2 bases and J by 6 bases, with 10 bases of the junction left unmatched. CDR1 is MNHEY and CDR2 is SVGAGI in the germline V gene. The CDR3 has 16 amino acids.

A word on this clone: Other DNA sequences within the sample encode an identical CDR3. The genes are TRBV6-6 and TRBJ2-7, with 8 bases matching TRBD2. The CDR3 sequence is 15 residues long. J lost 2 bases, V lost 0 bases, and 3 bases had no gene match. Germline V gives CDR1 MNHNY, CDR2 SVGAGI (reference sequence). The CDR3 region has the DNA TGTGCCAGCAGTTACTCGGCGGGAGGAACCTACGAGCAGTACTTC. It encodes CASSYSAGGTYEQYF.

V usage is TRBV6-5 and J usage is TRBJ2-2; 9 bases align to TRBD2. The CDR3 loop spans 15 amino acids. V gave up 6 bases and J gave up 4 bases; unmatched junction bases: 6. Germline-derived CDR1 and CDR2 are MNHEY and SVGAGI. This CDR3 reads CASRGSGRFTGELFF. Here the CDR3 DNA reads TGTGCCAGCAGGGGTAGCGGGAGATTCACCGGGGAGCTGTTTTTT.

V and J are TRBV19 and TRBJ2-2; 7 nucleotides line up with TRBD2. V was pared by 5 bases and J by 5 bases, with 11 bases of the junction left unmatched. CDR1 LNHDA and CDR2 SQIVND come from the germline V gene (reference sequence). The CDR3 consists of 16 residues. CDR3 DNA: TGTGCCAGTAGTGGCCGGTTAGCGGGTAATACCGGGGAGCTGTTTTTT. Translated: CASSGRLAGNTGELFF.

The chain's CDR3 is CASSEGIKSTEAFF. CDR3 DNA sequence: TGTGCCAGCAGTGAGGGAATAAAAAGCACTGAAGCTTTCTTT. The chain is built from TRBV6-5 and TRBJ1-1; no clear D gene. The V gene's germline CDR1 is MNHEY and CDR2 SVGAGI. This CDR3 has 14 residues. The V end was cut by 5 bases, the J end by 4 bases, with 14 bases between.

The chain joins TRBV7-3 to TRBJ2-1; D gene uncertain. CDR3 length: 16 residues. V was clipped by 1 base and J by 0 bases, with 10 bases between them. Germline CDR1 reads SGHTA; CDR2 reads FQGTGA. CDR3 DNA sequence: TGTGCCAGCAGCTTAAATCCACAAAGCTCCTACAATGAGCAGTTCTTC. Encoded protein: CASSLNPQSSYNEQFF. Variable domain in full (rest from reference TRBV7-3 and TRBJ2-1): GAGVSQTPSNKVTEKGKYVELRCDPISGHTALYWYRQSLGQGPEFLIYFQGTGAADDSGLPNDRFFAVRPEGSVSTLKIQRTERGDSAVYLCASSLNPQSSYNEQFFGPGTRLTVL.

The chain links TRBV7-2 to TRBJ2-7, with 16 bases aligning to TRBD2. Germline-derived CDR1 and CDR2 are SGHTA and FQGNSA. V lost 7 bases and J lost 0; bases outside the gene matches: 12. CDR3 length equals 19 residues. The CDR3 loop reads CASTPPPGLAGGSSYEQYF. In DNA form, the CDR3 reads TGTGCCAGCACCCCCCCTCCGGGACTAGCGGGAGGGAGCTCCTACGAGCAGTACTTC.

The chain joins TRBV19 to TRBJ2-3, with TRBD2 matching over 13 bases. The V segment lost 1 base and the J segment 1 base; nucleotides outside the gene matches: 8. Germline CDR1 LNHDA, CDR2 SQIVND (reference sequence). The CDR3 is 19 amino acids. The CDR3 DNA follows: TGTGCCAGTAGTATAGGGCGACTAGCGGGAGGACGTGGCACAGATACGCAGTATTTT. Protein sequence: CASSIGRLAGGRGTDTQYF.

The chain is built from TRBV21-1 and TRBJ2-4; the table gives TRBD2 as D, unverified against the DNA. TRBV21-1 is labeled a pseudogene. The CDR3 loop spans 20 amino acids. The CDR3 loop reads CASSKSPWASGGLAKNIQYF. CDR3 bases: TGTGCCAGCAGCAAAAGTCCCTGGGCTAGCGGGGGATTAGCCAAAAACATTCAGTACTTC.

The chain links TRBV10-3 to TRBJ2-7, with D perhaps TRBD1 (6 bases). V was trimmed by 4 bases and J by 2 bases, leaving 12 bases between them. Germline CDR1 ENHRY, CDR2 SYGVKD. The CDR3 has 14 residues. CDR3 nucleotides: TGTGCCATCAGTGCACCCGGGACACCCTACGAGCAGTACTTC. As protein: CAISAPGTPYEQYF.

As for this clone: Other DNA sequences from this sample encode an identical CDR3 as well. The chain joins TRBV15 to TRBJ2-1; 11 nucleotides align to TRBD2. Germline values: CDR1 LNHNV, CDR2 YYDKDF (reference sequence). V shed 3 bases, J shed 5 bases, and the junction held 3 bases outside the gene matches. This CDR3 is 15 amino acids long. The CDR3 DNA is TGTGCCACCAGCAGGGGGACTAGCGGTAACAATGAGCAGTTCTTC. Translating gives CATSRGTSGNNEQFF.

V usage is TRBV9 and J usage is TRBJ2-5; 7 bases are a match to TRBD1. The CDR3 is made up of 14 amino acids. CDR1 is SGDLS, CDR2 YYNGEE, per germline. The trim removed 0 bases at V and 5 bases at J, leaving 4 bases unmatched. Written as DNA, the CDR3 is TGTGCCAGCAGCGTAGGGATAGGGGGCGAGACCCAGTACTTC. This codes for CASSVGIGGETQYF.

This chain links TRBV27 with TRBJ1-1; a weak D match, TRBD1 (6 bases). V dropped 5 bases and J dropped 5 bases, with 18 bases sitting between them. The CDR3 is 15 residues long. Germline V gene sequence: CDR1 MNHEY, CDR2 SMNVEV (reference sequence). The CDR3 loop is CASSGGGVQRTEAFF. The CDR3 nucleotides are TGTGCCAGCAGTGGAGGGGGGGTGCAACGGACTGAAGCTTTCTTT.